The rows below give T cell receptor beta chains drawn from one sample of a study of T cell responses to AZD1222 COVID-19 vaccine. Only in-frame clones appear in the TCRdb table, and some are missing; sequencing was by immunoSEQ multiplex PCR. Counted here are over 200,000 clones, roughly 94% occurring once; the ten biggest clones make up about 1.5%. This material consisted of peripheral blood, taken 28 days after the second dose of the MenACWY control vaccine. These receptors came from an adult who received the MenACWY meningococcal vaccine as a control. CDR3s include the opening cysteine and the closing phenylalanine or tryptophan. A D gene is named only where the DNA matches it firmly. The listing skips clone size in some rows; elsewhere it reads once, few, many or a size class.

v_call,d_call,j_call,clone_size,cdr3_nt,cdr3_aa
TRBV5-6,.,TRBJ1-5,.,TGTGCCAGCAGCTTGAGGGGCTTGCGTAATCAGCCCCAGCATTTT,CASSLRGLRNQPQHF
TRBV28,.,TRBJ2-5,.,TGTGCCAGCAGCCCTGTGCCAGAGACCCAGTACTTC,CASSPVPETQYF
TRBV5-5,.,TRBJ1-4,.,TGTGCCAGCAGCTTTTTCGCTGGGGGCAGAACTAATGAAAAACTGTTTTTT,CASSFFAGGRTNEKLFF
TRBV28,.,TRBJ2-3,.,TGTGCCAGCAGTTTTGGACCAGCGGAGATCACAGATACGCAGTATTTT,CASSFGPAEITDTQYF
TRBV30,.,TRBJ1-6,.,TGTGCCTGCTCCCTTGAGGTGCCCAATTCACCCCTCCACTTT,CACSLEVPNSPLHF
TRBV5-1,.,TRBJ1-2,once,TGCGCCAGCAGCTTAACAGGGACGGCCTATGGCTACACCTTC,CASSLTGTAYGYTF
TRBV5-4,.,TRBJ1-2,.,TGTGCCAGCAGCTTGGACGGGTTCCCGGGAGGCTACACCTTC,CASSLDGFPGGYTF
TRBV18,.,TRBJ1-5,.,TGTGCCAGCTCACCTGACAGGAGTCAGCCCCAGCATTTT,CASSPDRSQPQHF
TRBV11-2,.,TRBJ2-7,few,TGTGCCAGCAGCCCCCCAAGGGCAGTCTACGAGCAGTACTTC,CASSPPRAVYEQYF
TRBV21-1,.,TRBJ2-4,.,TGTGCCAGCAGCAAACTCCACTTGGACAGGCTAGCCAAAAACATTCAGTACTTC,CASSKLHLDRLAKNIQYF
TRBV28,.,TRBJ2-7,.,TGTGCCAGCAGTTTAGGTAGCATTGCCTACGAGCAGTACTTC,CASSLGSIAYEQYF
TRBV19,TRBD2,TRBJ2-3,.,TGTGCCAGTAGTATACCTAGCGGGGGGGTAGATACGCAGTATTTT,CASSIPSGGVDTQYF
TRBV27,.,TRBJ1-6,.,TGTGCCAGCAGTTCGGGGAATTCACCCCTCCACTTT,CASSSGNSPLHF
TRBV14,.,TRBJ2-7,.,TGTGCCAGCAGCCAAGTCCCCAACGAGCAGTACTTC,CASSQVPNEQYF
TRBV9,TRBD1,TRBJ1-1,.,TGTGCCAGCAGCGCCGGGACAGGGAACACTGAAGCTTTCTTT,CASSAGTGNTEAFF
TRBV4-1,.,TRBJ1-2,once,TGCGCCAGCAGCCAAGCCGGGGGACCCAACTATGGCTACACCTTC,CASSQAGGPNYGYTF
TRBV5-6,TRBD2,TRBJ2-1,.,TGTGCCAGCAGCCCGAAGCTAGCGGGTAGTTACAATGAGCAGTTCTTC,CASSPKLAGSYNEQFF
TRBV19,.,TRBJ2-3,.,TGTGCCAGTAGTATTCTGGGGACCAACACAGATACGCAGTATTTT,CASSILGTNTDTQYF
TRBV2,.,TRBJ1-4,.,TGTGCCAGCATGAGGGGGGCAACTAATGAAAAACTGTTTTTT,CASMRGATNEKLFF
TRBV5-1,TRBD1,TRBJ1-6,.,TGCGCCAGCAGCCCGGACAGGGAGGGTTCACCCCTCCACTTT,CASSPDREGSPLHF
TRBV9,TRBD2,TRBJ2-1,.,TGTGCCAGCACCCCGTCGGGGGGGTCCTACAATGAGCAGTTCTTC,CASTPSGGSYNEQFF
TRBV19,.,TRBJ2-3,.,TGTGCCAGTAGTATAGTTGGACAGCGGAACACAGATACGCAGTATTTT,CASSIVGQRNTDTQYF
TRBV30,TRBD1,TRBJ1-2,.,TGTGCCTGGAGCGACTCCGGGACAGGGAAAAGGGGCACCTTC,CAWSDSGTGKRGTF
TRBV18,.,TRBJ1-1,.,TGTGCCAGCTCACCAAACGCCCCTGAAGCTTTCTTT,CASSPNAPEAFF
TRBV2,TRBD1,TRBJ1-1,once,TGTGCCAGCAGAGACAGGGGGATGAACACTGAAGCTTTCTTT,CASRDRGMNTEAFF
TRBV18,.,TRBJ1-3,.,TGTGCCAGCTCACCTGTCGGACAGTACTCTGGAAACACCATATATTTT,CASSPVGQYSGNTIYF
TRBV7-2,.,TRBJ1-1,.,TGTGCCAGCAGCTTATGGTCCGCAATAAACACTGAAGCTTTCTTT,CASSLWSAINTEAFF
TRBV6-5,TRBD2,TRBJ2-3,once,TGTGCCAGCACTCTAGCGGAGGCCCCAGATACGCAGTATTTT,CASTLAEAPDTQYF
TRBV28,TRBD2,TRBJ2-3,.,TGTGCCAGCAGTTGGGGGCTAGCGGGGGGGCAGGATACGCAGTATTTT,CASSWGLAGGQDTQYF
TRBV27,TRBD1,TRBJ2-7,.,TGTGCCAGCAGTTCCTCGGGACAGGGGTCCTACGAGCAGTACTTC,CASSSSGQGSYEQYF
TRBV11-3,.,TRBJ2-3,.,TGTGCCAGCAGCTTAGGTACAAGTCTCACAGATACGCAGTATTTT,CASSLGTSLTDTQYF
TRBV9,.,TRBJ1-1,.,TGTGCCAGCAGCGTAGGGGGCAGCGCGAACACTGAAGCTTTCTTT,CASSVGGSANTEAFF
TRBV24-1,.,TRBJ2-1,.,TGTGCCACCAGTGATTTGCGTTCGTCCCGCAATGAGCAGTTCTTC,CATSDLRSSRNEQFF
TRBV5-5,.,TRBJ2-7,.,TGTGCCAGCACCGGGACCCGGGGCTACGAGCAGTACTTC,CASTGTRGYEQYF
TRBV7-9,TRBD1,TRBJ2-7,.,TGTGCCAGCAGCTTAGTTCAGGGGGCGAGGTTCTACGAGCAGTACTTC,CASSLVQGARFYEQYF
TRBV7-2,.,TRBJ1-2,few,TGTGCCAGCAGCTTAGACCCAGGTATCTATGGCTACACCTTC,CASSLDPGIYGYTF
TRBV7-2,TRBD2,TRBJ2-7,.,TGTGCCAGCAGTCAGACGGGGGGCTCCTACGAGCAGTACTTC,CASSQTGGSYEQYF
TRBV18,TRBD2,TRBJ2-3,.,TGTGCCAGCTCACCAGGACTAGCGGGACGCACAGATACGCAGTATTTT,CASSPGLAGRTDTQYF
TRBV19,.,TRBJ1-2,.,TGTGCCAGTAGACGCACAGACTATGGCTACACCTTC,CASRRTDYGYTF
TRBV4-3,.,TRBJ1-2,.,TGCGCCAGCAGCCAAGATAGGGCATCCTATGGCTACACCTTC,CASSQDRASYGYTF
TRBV28,TRBD1,TRBJ1-2,.,TGTGCCAGCAGTTTAGGGACAGGGGGCCAGGGCTATGGCTACACCTTC,CASSLGTGGQGYGYTF
TRBV19,.,TRBJ1-5,few,TGTGCCAGTAGTATCCAAGCAGGGGACGGATGGCAGCCCCAGCATTTT,CASSIQAGDGWQPQHF
TRBV21-1,.,TRBJ2-5,few,TGTGCCAGCAGCAACCGGGACGGACAAGAGACCCAGTACTTC,CASSNRDGQETQYF
TRBV6-2/TRBV6-3,TRBD2,TRBJ2-2,.,TGTGCCAGCAGTGGGGGGGCGAACACCGGGGAGCTGTTTTTT,CASSGGANTGELFF
TRBV27,TRBD2,TRBJ2-5,.,TGTGCCAGCAGGCCCACTAGCGGGAGTGGGGAGACCCAGTACTTC,CASRPTSGSGETQYF
TRBV12-3/TRBV12-4,TRBD1,TRBJ2-5,.,TGTGCCAGCGGCCCTAGGGGGCAGGAGACCCAGTACTTC,CASGPRGQETQYF
TRBV29-1,TRBD1,TRBJ2-3,.,TGCAGCGGGGACAGGGGGCCAGATACGCAGTATTTT,CSGDRGPDTQYF
TRBV14,.,TRBJ1-6,few,TGTGCCAGCAGCTCGGGACTGATTAATTCACCCCTCCACTTT,CASSSGLINSPLHF
TRBV5-1,TRBD1,TRBJ2-3,once,TGCGCCAGCAGCAACGGACAGGGTACAGATACGCAGTATTTT,CASSNGQGTDTQYF
TRBV7-9,.,TRBJ1-4,.,TGTGCCAGCAGCTCCTCCTGGCCAGCGACTAATGAAAAACTGTTTTTT,CASSSSWPATNEKLFF
TRBV6-5,.,TRBJ1-1,.,TGTGCCAGCAGTCCCATGGGACGCTCGGAAGCTTTCTTT,CASSPMGRSEAFF
TRBV7-7,.,TRBJ1-5,few,TGTGCCAGCAGCTCAAAAACGCCTAGGGGTGACAGAGGTCAGCCCCAGCATTTT,CASSSKTPRGDRGQPQHF
TRBV5-1,TRBD1,TRBJ2-3,.,TGCGCCAGCAGCTTGGGGACAGGGGGAGATACGCAGTATTTT,CASSLGTGGDTQYF
TRBV5-1,.,TRBJ1-1,.,TGCGCCAGCAGCTTGGCCGCAAGTCTGAACACTGAAGCTTTCTTT,CASSLAASLNTEAFF
TRBV27,.,TRBJ2-3,.,TGTGCCAGCAGTTTAGGGGCTACAGATACGCAGTATTTT,CASSLGATDTQYF
TRBV27,TRBD1,TRBJ2-1,.,TGTGCCAGCAGTTTATGGACAGGCCGGGATGAGCAGTTCTTC,CASSLWTGRDEQFF
TRBV6-5,TRBD2,TRBJ2-1,once,TGTGCCAGCAGAAAAGCGGGAGCTCGTAATGAGCAGTTCTTC,CASRKAGARNEQFF
TRBV12-3/TRBV12-4,TRBD1,TRBJ1-5,once,TGTGCCAGCAGCCTGACAGGGTCGAACCAGCATTTT,CASSLTGSNQHF
TRBV3-1/TRBV3-2,TRBD1,TRBJ1-6,.,TGTGCCAGCAGCCACTCGGGACAGGGAAGGACCCTCCACTTT,CASSHSGQGRTLHF
TRBV7-9,.,TRBJ1-1,once,TGTGCCAGCAGCTTAGTAATAGGGAGGAACACTGAAGCTTTCTTT,CASSLVIGRNTEAFF